This entry concerns a single T cell receptor (beta chain). The data are from a study of control samples from healthy donors and cancer patients. V was clipped by 4 bases and J by 4 bases; unmatched bases: 6. The CDR3 runs 16 residues. Germline CDR1 and CDR2: SGHRS and YFSETQ. Repertoires were generated with immunoSEQ multiplex PCR, while TCRdb's copy carries only in-frame clones and drops some. The sample includes roughly 120,000 clones, approximately 90% of them seen just once. The sequence came from a woman aged 50 to 60 in good health. The chain employs TRBV5-1 and TRBJ2-5, with 14 nucleotides matching TRBD2. Sequencing used blood. The CDR3 sequence: CASSAGTSGSVETQYF. CDR3 nucleotides: TGCGCCAGCAGCGCCGGGACTAGCGGGAGTGTAGAGACCCAGTACTTC.